This T cell receptor (beta chain) was obtained from a study of shared clonotypes between healthy human individuals. The study's findings and limits: Naive subsets tended to show greater estimated richness than memory subsets. Sequencing depth was a factor that was expected to affect clonotype sharing among donors.

Trimming shortened V by 3 bases and J by 0 bases, and 9 bases separated the two germline ends. The CDR3 runs to 15 residues. Germline values: CDR1 MNHNS, CDR2 SASEGT. Naive CD8 cells lacked CD45RO, underwent positive selection for CCR7 and left out terminally differentiated effector memory CD45RA+ cells. To note about this clone: Antigen: not known.

The assay used deep level. Clones were sequenced by immunoSEQ multiplex PCR, and TCRdb holds only the in-frame ones, with some missing. The data hold around 2,000,000 clones, with 85% to 95% observed a single time. The sample taken for sequencing was naive CD8+ T cells from PBMCs. This receptor was identified in a young man in good health. Some clones in this sample may be carry-over from other donors' samples. The chain combines TRBV6-1 with TRBJ1-3, with D hard to call. The CDR3 reads CASSDGPSSGNTIYF. DNA for the CDR3: TGTGCCAGCAGTGACGGACCCAGCTCTGGAAACACCATATATTTT.